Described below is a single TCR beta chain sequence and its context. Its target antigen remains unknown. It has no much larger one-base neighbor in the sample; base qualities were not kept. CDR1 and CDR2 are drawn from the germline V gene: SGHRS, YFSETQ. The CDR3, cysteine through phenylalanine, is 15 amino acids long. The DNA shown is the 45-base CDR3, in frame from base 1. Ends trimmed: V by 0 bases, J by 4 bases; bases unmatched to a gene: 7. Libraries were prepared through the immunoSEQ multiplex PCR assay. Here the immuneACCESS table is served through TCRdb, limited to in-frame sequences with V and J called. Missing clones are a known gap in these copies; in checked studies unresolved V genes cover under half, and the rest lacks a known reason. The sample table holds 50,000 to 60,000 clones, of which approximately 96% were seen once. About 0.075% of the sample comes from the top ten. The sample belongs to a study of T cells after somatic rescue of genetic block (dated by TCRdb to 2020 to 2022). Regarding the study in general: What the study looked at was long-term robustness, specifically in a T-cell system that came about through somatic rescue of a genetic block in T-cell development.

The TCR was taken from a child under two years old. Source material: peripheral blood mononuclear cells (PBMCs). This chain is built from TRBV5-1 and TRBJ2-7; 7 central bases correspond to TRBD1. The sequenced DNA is TGCGCCAGCAGCTTGGACCGACAGGGCGGGTACGAGCAGTACTTC. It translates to CASSLDRQGGYEQYF.